This T cell receptor beta chain came from a study of blood T cell repertoires in COVID-19. Turning to the study itself: The United States, Italy and Spain supplied acute and convalescent COVID-19 samples.

The CDR3 sequence is 15 residues long. The V gene lost 0 bases and the J gene lost 3 bases, with 12 bases spanning the gap. Germline CDR1 MNHEY, CDR2 SVGAGI. The data were produced by immunoSEQ multiplex PCR, yet TCRdb's version contains in-frame clones alone and is incomplete. Of over 350,000 clones listed, approximately 90% were seen once; the top ten hold around 4.4%. The sample consisted of peripheral blood. This clonotype originated in a woman aged 25 to 39 with acute or convalescent COVID-19. The chain recombines TRBV6-5 with TRBJ2-7; D remains unclear. In nucleotides, the CDR3 is TGTGCCAGCAGTTACTCGAGTCCGGCAGGCTACGAGCAGTACTTC. Protein product: CASSYSSPAGYEQYF.